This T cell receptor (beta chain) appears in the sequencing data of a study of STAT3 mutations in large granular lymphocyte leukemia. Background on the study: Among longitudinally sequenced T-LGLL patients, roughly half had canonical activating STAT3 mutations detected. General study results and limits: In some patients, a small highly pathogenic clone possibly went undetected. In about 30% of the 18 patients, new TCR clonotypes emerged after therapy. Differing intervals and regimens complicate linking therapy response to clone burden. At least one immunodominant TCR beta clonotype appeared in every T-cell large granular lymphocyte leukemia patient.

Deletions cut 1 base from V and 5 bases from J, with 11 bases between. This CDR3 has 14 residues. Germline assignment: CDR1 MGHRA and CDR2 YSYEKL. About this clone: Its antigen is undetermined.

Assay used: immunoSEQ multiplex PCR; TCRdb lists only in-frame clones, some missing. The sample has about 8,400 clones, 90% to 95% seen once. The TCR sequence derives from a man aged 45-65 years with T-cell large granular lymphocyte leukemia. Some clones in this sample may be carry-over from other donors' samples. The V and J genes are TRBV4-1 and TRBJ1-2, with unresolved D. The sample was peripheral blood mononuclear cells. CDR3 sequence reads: CASSQVRIWYGYTF. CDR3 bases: TGCGCCAGCAGCCAAGTCCGGATCTGGTATGGCTACACCTTC.